The T cell receptor (beta chain) described here comes from a study of cytomegalovirus exposure and HLA in healthy donors. 13 Jbeta primers and 60 Vbeta primers were used for the PCR. Assay: immunoSEQ multiplex PCR; the TCRdb copy retains only in-frame clones and omits some. Seen here are some 150,000 clones, 80% observed once, and the top ten hold roughly 5%. Trimming took 5 bases from V and 0 from J, leaving 16 bases between them. CDR3 length equals 16 residues. Germline assignment: CDR1 MDHEN and CDR2 SYDVKM. The chain has TRBV28 and TRBJ1-1, with TRBD1 as a possible D gene (6 bases). The sample comprised PBMCs. The receptor was isolated from a man under 40 in good health and CMV-seronegative. The CDR3 spells CASSHTIRGMNTEAFF. The DNA for the CDR3 is TGTGCCAGCAGTCACACAATTAGGGGGATGAACACTGAAGCTTTCTTT.